Sequencing of this TCR beta chain was carried out in a study of blood T cells in healthy people across ages (dated by TCRdb to 2014 to 2015). Broadly, across the study: In model experiments, template switching captured roughly one uniquely barcoded TCR beta cDNA molecule for every two T cells. Age-related changes in TCR beta repertoire diversity were measured in the study by deep sequencing normalized with unique cDNA molecular identifiers. The donors were split into four age groups: young (average 16 years), middle-aged (about 40), aged (roughly 60) and long-lived (approximately 89). To avoid experimental bias, donors of different ages were randomly spread across the sequencing lanes. Two additional independent replicas of 1 million unique cDNA reads from the same blood draw were analyzed for two donors (one aged 18 to 29 and one aged 80 or older).

In regard to this clonotype: It lacks a known antigen. No quality values exist for individual bases; no much larger clone is one base distant.

General findings and caveats noted by the study authors: Compared with the aged group, the long-lived group had more naive CD4+ T cells, fewer expanded clones and increased TCR diversity, a pattern suggesting age selection. Estimates of total diversity from one million sequenced T cells were regarded as lower bounds and underestimates. Bulk unsorted PBMC profiling prevented conclusive comparison of naive and antigen-experienced compartments. Observed TCR beta diversity per million T cells fell roughly linearly with age, and a significant reduction was already apparent by age about 36. There was a strong correlation between observed TCR beta diversity and the percentage of naive T cells measured by flow cytometry. Because the CMV infection status of the donors was unknown, age-related changes in expanded clonotypes may potentially have been confounded.

Cut back by 4 bases and 4 bases, the V and J ends lie 13 bases apart. The CDR1 and CDR2 encoded by the germline V gene are SQVTM and ANQGSEA. Inclusive of the bounding cysteine and phenylalanine, the CDR3 is 14 residues long. The read is trimmed to its CDR3 DNA, 42 bases read in frame from base 1. The receptor library was made with 5' RACE. Reads for this sample came from an Illumina HiSeq 2500. A second about 7 to 12 cycle PCR used a sample-barcoded 5' primer and a J-beta primer mix. A unique molecular identifier was introduced onto each TCR beta cDNA molecule by a template-switch 5' adaptor carrying 12 random nucleotides. At least 2.5 million CDR3-containing paired-end reads were obtained from each sample. The Mint cDNA synthesis kit, primed by a TRBC-specific oligonucleotide, was used to synthesize first-strand cDNA from all RNA. Following uracil-DNA glycosylase treatment, all cDNA underwent a first 18-cycle PCR with the universal primers M1SS and BC2_uni_R. In the paper's pipeline: Each sample was normalized by randomly selecting 1 million high-quality reads, each carrying a distinct molecular identifier. Reads sharing molecular identifiers were discarded rather than binned into consensus sequences. MiTCR, run with a Q25 quality threshold and the strictest error-elimination algorithm, handled CDR3 identification, clonotype clustering and error correction. Lower-bound total TCR beta diversity was estimated with a nonparametric unseen species model using Euler transformation. Through fastp at Q25 and MiXCR, TCRdb rebuilt clones from the public reads, retaining in-frame beta chains. All rows with the same CDR3 protein become a single entry with the most common DNA and genes. The authors' filters were not applied to this entry. This sample is represented by roughly 1,500,000 distinct CDR3 sequences; about 40% of them were singletons. The top ten clones comprise 7% to 9.5% of the sample.

The donors were 40 or so Caucasian individuals from Russia, aged roughly 6 to 90 years, who were systemically healthy. Approximately 9.3 milliliters of peripheral blood were collected from each donor into EDTA-treated Vacutainer tubes. PBMCs were isolated by Ficoll-Paque density-gradient centrifugation, with at least 6 million obtained per sample. Trizol reagent was used to extract total RNA from the PBMCs, yielding at least 6 micrograms per sample. The percentages of naive CD45RAhigh/CD27high T cells were determined by flow cytometry on a PBMC aliquot from every donor. The receptor's source is a woman aged 18 to 35 in good health. Recombination connected TRBV29-1 to TRBJ2-2, and possibly TRBD2, on 5 matching bases. Sequencing was carried out using blood. The CDR3 here reads CSVAPGGSTGELFF. The nucleotides are TGCAGCGTTGCACCCGGCGGGTCCACCGGGGAGCTGTTTTTT.